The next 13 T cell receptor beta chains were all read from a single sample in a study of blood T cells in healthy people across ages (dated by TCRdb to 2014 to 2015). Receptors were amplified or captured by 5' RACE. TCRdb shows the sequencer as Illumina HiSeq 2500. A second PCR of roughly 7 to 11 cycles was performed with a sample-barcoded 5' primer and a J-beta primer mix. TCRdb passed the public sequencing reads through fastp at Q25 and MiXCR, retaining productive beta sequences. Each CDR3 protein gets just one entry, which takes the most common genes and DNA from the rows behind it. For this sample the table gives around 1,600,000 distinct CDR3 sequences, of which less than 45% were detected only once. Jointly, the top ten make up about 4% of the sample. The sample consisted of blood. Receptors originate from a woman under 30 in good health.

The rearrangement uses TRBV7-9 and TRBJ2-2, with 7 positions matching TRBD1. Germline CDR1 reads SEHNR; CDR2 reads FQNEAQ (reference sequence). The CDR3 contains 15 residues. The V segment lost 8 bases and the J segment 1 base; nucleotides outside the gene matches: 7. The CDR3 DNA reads TGTGCCAGCTCAACATACAGGGGGAACACCGGGGAGCTGTTTTTT. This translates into CASSTYRGNTGELFF.

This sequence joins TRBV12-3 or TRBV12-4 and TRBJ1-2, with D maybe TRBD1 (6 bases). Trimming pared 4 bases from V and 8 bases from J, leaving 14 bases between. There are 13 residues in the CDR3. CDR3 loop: CASSSNRDWGYTF. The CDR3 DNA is TGTGCCAGCAGTTCGAACAGGGATTGGGGCTACACCTTC.

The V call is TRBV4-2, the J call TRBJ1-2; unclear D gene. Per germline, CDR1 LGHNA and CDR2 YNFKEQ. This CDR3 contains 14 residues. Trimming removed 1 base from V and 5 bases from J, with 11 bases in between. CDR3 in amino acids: CASSQAPVGYGYTF. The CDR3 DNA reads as TGTGCCAGCAGCCAAGCTCCCGTAGGGTATGGCTACACCTTC.

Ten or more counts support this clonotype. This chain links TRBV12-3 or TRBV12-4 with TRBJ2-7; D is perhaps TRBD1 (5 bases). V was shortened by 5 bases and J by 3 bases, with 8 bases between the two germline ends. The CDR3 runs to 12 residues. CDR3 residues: CASSTDSYEQYF. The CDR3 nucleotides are TGTGCCAGCAGTACAGACAGCTACGAGCAGTACTTC.

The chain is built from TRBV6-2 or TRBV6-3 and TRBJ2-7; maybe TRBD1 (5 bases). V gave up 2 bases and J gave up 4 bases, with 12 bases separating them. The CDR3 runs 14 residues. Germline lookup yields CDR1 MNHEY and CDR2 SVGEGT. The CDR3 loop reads CASSYAFRAYEQYF. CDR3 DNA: TGTGCCAGCAGTTACGCTTTCAGGGCGTACGAGCAGTACTTC.

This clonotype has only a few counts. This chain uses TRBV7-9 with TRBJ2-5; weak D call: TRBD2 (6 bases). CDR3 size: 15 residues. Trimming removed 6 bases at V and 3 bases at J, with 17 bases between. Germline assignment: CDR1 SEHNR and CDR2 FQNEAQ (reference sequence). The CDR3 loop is CASSLTGGIKETQYF. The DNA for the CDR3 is TGTGCCAGCAGTTTAACAGGCGGGATTAAAGAGACCCAGTACTTC.

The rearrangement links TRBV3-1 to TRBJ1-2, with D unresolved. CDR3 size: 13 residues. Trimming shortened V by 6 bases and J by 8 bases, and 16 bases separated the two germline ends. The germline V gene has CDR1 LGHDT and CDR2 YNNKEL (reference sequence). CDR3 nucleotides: TGTGCCAGCAGTCTCCTCTTAAAAGGCGGCTACACCTTC. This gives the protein CASSLLLKGGYTF.

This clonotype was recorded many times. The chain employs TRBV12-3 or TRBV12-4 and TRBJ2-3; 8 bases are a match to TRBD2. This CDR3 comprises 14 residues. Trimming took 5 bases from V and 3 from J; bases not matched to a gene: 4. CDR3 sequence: CASSPGTRTDTQYF. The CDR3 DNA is TGTGCCAGCAGTCCCGGGACTAGAACAGATACGCAGTATTTT.

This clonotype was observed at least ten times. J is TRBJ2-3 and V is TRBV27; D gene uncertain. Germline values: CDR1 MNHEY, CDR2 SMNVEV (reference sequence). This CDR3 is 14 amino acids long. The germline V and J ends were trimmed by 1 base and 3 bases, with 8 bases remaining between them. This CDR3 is CASSLLLGTDTQYF. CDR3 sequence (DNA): TGTGCCAGCAGTTTATTGCTGGGAACAGATACGCAGTATTTT.

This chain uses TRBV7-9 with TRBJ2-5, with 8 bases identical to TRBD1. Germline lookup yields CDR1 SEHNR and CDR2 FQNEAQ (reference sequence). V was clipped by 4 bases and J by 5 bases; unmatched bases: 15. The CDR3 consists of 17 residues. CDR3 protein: CASSSPLGQGGRETQYF. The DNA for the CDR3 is TGTGCCAGCAGCTCCCCCCTCGGACAGGGAGGAAGGGAGACCCAGTACTTC. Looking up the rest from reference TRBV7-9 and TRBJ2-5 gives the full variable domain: DTGVSQNPRHKITKRGQNVTFRCDPISEHNRLYWYRQTLGQGPEFLTYFQNEAQLEKSRLLSDRFSAERPKGSFSTLEIQRTEQGDSAMYLCASSSPLGQGGRETQYFGPGTRLLVL.

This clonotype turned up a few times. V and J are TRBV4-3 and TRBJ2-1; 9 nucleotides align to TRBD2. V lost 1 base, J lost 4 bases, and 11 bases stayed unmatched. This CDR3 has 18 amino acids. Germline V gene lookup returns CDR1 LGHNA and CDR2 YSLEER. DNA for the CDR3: TGCGCCAGCAGCCAAGTTGCGGGAGGGCCCCTAGCTTACAATGAGCAGTTCTTC. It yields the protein CASSQVAGGPLAYNEQFF.

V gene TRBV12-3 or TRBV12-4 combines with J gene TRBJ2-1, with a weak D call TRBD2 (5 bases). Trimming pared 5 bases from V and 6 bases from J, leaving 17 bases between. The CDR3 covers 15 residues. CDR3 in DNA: TGTGCCAGCAGTCGAGGCCTAGCCACTATCAATGAGCAGTTCTTC. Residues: CASSRGLATINEQFF.

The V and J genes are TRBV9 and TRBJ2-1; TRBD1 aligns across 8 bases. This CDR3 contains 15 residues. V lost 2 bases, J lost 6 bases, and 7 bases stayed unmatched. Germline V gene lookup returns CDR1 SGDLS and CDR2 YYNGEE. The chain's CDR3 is CASSVTTGVINEQFF. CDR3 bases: TGTGCCAGCAGCGTGACGACAGGGGTTATCAATGAGCAGTTCTTC.